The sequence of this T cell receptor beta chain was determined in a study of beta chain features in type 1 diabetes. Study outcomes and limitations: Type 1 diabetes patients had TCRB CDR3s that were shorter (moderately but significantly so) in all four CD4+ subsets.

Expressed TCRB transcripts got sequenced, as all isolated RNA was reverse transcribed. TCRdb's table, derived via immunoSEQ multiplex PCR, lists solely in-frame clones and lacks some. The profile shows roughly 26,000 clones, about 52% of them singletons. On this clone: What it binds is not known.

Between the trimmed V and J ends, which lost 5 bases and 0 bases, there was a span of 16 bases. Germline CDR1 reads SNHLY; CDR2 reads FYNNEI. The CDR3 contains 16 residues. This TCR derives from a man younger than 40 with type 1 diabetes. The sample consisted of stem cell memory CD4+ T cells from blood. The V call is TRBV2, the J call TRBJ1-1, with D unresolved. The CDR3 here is CASSRIPLTMNTEAFF. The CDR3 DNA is TGTGCCAGCAGTCGGATACCACTAACCATGAACACTGAAGCTTTCTTT.